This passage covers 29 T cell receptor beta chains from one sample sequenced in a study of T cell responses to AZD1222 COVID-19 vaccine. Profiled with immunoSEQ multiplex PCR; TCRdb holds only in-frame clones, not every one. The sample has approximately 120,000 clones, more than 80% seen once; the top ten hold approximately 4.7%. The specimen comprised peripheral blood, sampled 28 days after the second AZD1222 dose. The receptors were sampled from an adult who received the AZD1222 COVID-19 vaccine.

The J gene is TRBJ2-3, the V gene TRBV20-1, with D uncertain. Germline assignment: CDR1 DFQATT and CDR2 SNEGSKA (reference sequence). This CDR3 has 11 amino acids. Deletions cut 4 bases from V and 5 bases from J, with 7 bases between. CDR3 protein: CSAKGGDTQYF. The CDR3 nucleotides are TGCAGTGCTAAGGGTGGAGATACGCAGTATTTT.

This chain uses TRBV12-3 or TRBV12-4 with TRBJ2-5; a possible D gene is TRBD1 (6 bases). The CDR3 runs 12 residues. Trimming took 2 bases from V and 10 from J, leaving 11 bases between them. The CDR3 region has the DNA TGTGCCAGCAGTTTATGGACAGTTGGCCAGTACTTC. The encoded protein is CASSLWTVGQYF.

The CDR3 is CASSAYAPGGRGHHGYTF. In nucleotides, the CDR3 is TGTGCCAGCAGCGCTTACGCCCCTGGTGGCAGGGGTCACCATGGCTACACCTTC. The V call is TRBV5-6, the J call TRBJ1-2, with a possible D match to TRBD1 (6 bases). The germline V gene has CDR1 SGHDT and CDR2 YYEEEE. Deletions cut 4 bases from V and 6 bases from J, with 28 bases between. The CDR3 length is 18 residues.

Here the CDR3 DNA reads TGTGCCAGCAGCTTGAAAGTGGGTGGAAACACCATATATTTT. This translates into CASSLKVGGNTIYF. J is TRBJ1-3 and V is TRBV5-4; D not resolved. The ends were cut back, 1 base at V and 3 bases at J, with 8 bases in the middle. The CDR3 contains 14 residues. Germline V gene lookup returns CDR1 SGHNT and CDR2 YYREEE (reference sequence).

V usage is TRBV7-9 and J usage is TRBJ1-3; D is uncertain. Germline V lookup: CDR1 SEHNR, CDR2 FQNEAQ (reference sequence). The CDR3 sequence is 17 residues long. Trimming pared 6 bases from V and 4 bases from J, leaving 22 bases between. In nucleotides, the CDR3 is TGTGCCAGCAGATATGGCGGTGCGGAGGGCGCGGGAAACACCATATATTTT. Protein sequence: CASRYGGAEGAGNTIYF.

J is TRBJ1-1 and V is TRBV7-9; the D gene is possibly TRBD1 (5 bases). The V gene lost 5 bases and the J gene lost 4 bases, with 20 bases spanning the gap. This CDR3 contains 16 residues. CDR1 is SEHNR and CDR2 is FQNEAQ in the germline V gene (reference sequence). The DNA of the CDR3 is TGTGCCAGCAGCCCAAATACCGGGAGGAGGGGCACTGAAGCTTTCTTT. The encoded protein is CASSPNTGRRGTEAFF.

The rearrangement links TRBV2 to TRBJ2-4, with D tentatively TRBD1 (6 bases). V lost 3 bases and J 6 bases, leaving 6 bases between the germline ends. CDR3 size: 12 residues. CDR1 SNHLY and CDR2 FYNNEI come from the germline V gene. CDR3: CASSDRGNIQYF. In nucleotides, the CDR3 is TGTGCCAGCAGTGACAGGGGAAACATTCAGTACTTC.

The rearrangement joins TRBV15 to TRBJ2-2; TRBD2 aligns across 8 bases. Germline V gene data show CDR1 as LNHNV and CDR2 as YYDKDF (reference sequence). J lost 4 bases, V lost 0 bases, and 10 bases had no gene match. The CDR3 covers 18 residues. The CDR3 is CATSRESGGGRGTGELFF. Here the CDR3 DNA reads TGTGCCACCAGCAGAGAATCTGGCGGGGGGCGTGGCACCGGGGAGCTGTTTTTT.

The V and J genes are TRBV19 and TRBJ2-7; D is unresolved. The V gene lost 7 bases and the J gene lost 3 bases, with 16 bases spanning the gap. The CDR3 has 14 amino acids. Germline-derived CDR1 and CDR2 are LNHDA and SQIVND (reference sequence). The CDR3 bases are TGTGCCAGTATTGGCCCACTCCCCGACTACGAGCAGTACTTC. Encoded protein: CASIGPLPDYEQYF.

The CDR3 sequence is CASSLFHGDGYTF. DNA for the CDR3: TGTGCCAGCAGCTTATTTCATGGGGATGGCTACACCTTC. The rearrangement joins TRBV7-9 to TRBJ1-2; D remains unclear. Trimming shortened V by 2 bases and J by 6 bases, and 10 bases separated the two germline ends. CDR1 SEHNR and CDR2 FQNEAQ come from the germline V gene (reference sequence). The CDR3 is 13 residues long.

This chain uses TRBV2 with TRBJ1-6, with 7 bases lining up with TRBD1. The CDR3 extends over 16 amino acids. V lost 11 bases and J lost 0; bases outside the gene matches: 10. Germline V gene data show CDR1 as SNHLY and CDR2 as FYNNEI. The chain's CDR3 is CASQGGESSYNSPLHF. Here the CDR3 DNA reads TGTGCCTCCCAAGGGGGCGAGAGCTCCTATAATTCACCCCTCCACTTT. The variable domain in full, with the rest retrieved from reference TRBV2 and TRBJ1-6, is EPEVTQTPSHQVTQMGQEVILRCVPISNHLYFYWYRQILGQKVEFLVSFYNNEISEKSEIFDDQFSVERPDGSNFTLKIRSTKLEDSAMYFCASQGGESSYNSPLHFGNGTRLTVT.

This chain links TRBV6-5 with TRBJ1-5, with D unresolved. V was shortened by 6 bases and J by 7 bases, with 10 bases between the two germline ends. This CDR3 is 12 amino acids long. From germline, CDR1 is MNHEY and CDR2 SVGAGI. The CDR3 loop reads CASSAPGQPQHF. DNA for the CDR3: TGTGCCAGCAGCGCCCCGGGGCAGCCCCAGCATTTT.

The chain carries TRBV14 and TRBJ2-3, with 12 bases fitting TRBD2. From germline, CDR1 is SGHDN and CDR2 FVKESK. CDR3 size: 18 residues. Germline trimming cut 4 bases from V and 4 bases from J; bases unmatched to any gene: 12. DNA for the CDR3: TGTGCCAGCAGCCGACGACTAGCGGGGGCCCCTCGGGCAGATACGCAGTATTTT. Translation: CASSRRLAGAPRADTQYF.

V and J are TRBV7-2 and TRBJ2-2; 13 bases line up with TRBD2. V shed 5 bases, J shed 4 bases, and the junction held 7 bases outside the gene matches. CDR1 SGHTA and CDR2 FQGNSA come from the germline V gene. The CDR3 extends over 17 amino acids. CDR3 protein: CASSPTSGGAATGELFF. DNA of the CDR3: TGTGCCAGCAGCCCCACTAGCGGGGGGGCGGCCACCGGGGAGCTGTTTTTT.

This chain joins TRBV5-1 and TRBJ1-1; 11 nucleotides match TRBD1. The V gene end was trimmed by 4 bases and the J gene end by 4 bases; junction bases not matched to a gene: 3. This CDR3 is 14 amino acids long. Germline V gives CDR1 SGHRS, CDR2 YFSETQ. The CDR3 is CASSRDRGFTEAFF. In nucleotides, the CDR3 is TGCGCCAGCAGCCGGGACAGGGGGTTCACTGAAGCTTTCTTT. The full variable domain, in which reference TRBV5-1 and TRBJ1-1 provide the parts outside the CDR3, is KAGVTQTPRYLIKTRGQQVTLSCSPISGHRSVSWYQQTPGQGLQFLFEYFSETQRNKGNFPGRFSGRQFSNSRSEMNVSTLELGDSALYLCASSRDRGFTEAFFGQGTRLTVV.

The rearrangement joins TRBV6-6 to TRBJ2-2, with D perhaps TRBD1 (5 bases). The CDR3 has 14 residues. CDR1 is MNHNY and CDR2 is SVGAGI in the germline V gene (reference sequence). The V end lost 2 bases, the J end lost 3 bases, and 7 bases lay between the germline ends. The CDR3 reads CASSYPTDTGELFF. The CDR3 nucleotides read TGTGCCAGCAGTTACCCGACAGACACCGGGGAGCTGTTTTTT.

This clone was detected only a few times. CDR3: CASSYPGALQETQYF. The CDR3 DNA reads TGTGCCAGCAGTTACCCAGGGGCCCTTCAAGAGACCCAGTACTTC. The V and J genes are TRBV6-5 and TRBJ2-5; weak D call: TRBD1 (6 bases). Per germline, CDR1 MNHEY and CDR2 SVGAGI. This CDR3 spans 15 amino acids. V was shortened by 2 bases and J by 2 bases, with 12 bases between the two germline ends.

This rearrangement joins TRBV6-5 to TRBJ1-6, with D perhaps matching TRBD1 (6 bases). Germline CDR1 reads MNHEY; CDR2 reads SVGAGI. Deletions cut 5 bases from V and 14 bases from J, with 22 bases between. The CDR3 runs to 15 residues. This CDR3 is CASSKQGVGDPALHF. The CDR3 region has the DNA TGTGCCAGCAGTAAACAGGGCGTGGGGGACCCGGCCCTCCACTTT.

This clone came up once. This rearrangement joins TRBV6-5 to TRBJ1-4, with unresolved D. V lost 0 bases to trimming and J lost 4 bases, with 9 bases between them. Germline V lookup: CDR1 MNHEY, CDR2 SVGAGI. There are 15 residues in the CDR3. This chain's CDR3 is CASSYSIGDNEKLFF. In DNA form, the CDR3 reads TGTGCCAGCAGTTACTCGATCGGGGATAATGAAAAACTGTTTTTT.

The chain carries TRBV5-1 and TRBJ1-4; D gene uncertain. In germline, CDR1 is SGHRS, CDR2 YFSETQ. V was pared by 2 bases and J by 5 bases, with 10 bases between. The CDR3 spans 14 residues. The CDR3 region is CASSFAGRNEKLFF. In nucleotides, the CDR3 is TGCGCCAGCAGCTTCGCCGGGAGGAATGAAAAACTGTTTTTT.

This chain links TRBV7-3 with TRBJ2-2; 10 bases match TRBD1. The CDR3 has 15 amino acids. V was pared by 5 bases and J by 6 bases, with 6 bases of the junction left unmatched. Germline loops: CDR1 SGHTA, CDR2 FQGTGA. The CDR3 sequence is CASSLGTGVPGELFF. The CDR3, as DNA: TGTGCCAGCAGCCTAGGGACAGGGGTTCCCGGGGAGCTGTTTTTT.

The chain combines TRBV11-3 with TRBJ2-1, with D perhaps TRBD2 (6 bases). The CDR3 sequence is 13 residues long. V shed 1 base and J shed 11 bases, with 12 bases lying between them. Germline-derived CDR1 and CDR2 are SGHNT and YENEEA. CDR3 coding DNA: TGTGCCAGCAGCTTAGCACCCGGAGGGAAGCAGTTCTTC. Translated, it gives CASSLAPGGKQFF.

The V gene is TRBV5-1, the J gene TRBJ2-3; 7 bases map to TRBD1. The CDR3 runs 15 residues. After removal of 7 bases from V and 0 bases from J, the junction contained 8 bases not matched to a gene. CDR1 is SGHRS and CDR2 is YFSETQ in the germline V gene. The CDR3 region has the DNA TGCGCCAGCCGTCCTCCGGGACAGAGCACAGATACGCAGTATTTT. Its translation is CASRPPGQSTDTQYF.

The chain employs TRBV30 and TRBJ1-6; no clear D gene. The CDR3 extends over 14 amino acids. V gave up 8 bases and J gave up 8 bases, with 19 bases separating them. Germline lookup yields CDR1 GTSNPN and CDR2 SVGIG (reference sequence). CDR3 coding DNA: TGTGCCGGACGCTGGGCTGCCCTCGATTCACCCCTCCACTTT. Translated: CAGRWAALDSPLHF. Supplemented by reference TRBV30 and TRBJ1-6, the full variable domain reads SQTIHQWPATLVQPVGSPLSLECTVEGTSNPNLYWYRQAAGRGLQLLFYSVGIGQISSEVPQNLSASRPQDRQFILSSKKLLLSDSGFYLCAGRWAALDSPLHFGNGTRLTVT.

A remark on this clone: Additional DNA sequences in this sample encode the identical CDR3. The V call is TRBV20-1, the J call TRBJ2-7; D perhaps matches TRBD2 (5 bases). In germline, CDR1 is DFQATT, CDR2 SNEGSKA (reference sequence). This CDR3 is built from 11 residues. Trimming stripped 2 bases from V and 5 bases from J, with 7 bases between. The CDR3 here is CSARSGHEQYF. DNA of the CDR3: TGCAGTGCTAGAAGCGGACACGAGCAGTACTTC.

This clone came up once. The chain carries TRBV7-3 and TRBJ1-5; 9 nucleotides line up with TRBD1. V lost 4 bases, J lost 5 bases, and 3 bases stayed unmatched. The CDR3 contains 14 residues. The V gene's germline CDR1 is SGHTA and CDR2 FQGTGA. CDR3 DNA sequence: TGTGCCAGCAGCTCGGGACAGGGCGATCAGCCCCAGCATTTT. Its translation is CASSSGQGDQPQHF.

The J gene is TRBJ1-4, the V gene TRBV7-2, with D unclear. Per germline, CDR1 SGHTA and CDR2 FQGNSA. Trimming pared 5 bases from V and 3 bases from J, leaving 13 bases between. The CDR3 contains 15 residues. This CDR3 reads CASSPSGPANEKLFF. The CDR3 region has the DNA TGTGCCAGCAGCCCTAGTGGACCTGCTAATGAAAAACTGTTTTTT. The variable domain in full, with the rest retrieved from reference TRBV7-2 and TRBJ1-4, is GAGVSQSPSNKVTEKGKDVELRCDPISGHTALYWYRQSLGQGLEFLIYFQGNSAPDKSGLPSDRFSAERTGGSVSTLTIQRTQQEDSAVYLCASSPSGPANEKLFFGSGTQLSVL.

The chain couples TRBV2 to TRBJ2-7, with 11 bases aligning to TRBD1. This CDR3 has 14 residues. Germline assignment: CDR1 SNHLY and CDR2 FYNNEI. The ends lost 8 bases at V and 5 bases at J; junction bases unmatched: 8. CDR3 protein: CASPRDRGSNEQYF. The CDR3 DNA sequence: TGTGCCAGCCCCCGGGACAGGGGGTCTAACGAGCAGTACTTC.

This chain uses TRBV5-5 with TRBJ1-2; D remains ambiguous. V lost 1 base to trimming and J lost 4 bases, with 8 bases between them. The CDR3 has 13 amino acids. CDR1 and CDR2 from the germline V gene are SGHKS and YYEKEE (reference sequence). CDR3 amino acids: CASSLRSTYGYTF. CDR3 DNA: TGTGCCAGCAGCTTGAGGTCTACCTATGGCTACACCTTC.